The 5 T cell receptor beta chains in this list originate from one sample, sequenced in a study of Ad26.COV2.S vaccination and SARS-CoV-2 variants. Method: immunoSEQ multiplex PCR; TCRdb's copy keeps in-frame clones and lacks some. This sample has 300,000 to 400,000 clones, with about 88% found just once. Treatment denoted: some 20 received Ad26.COV2.S at low or high dose, single or two shots; 5 received placebo; per-sample allocation not given. The samples date from day 63 after the first vaccine or placebo injection. The material was peripheral blood, obtained in a trial of Ad26.COV2.S vaccine versus placebo. These receptors were collected from a person aged 18-65 years who received the Ad26.COV2.S COVID-19 vaccine or a placebo.

The V call is TRBV2, the J call TRBJ1-1; 7 nucleotides line up with TRBD1. J lost 5 bases, V lost 5 bases, and 5 bases had no gene match. The CDR3 covers 13 residues. From germline, CDR1 is SNHLY and CDR2 FYNNEI. In DNA form, the CDR3 reads TGTGCCAGCAGTTTGACAGGGAAGACTGAAGCTTTCTTT. This gives the protein CASSLTGKTEAFF.

The genes are TRBV9 and TRBJ1-1; D is unclear. The CDR3 length is 13 residues. The V gene lost 3 bases and the J gene lost 2 bases, with 8 bases spanning the gap. Germline assignment: CDR1 SGDLS and CDR2 YYNGEE. CDR3 region: CASSDSVNTEAFF. Here the CDR3 DNA reads TGTGCCAGCAGCGACAGCGTAAACACTGAAGCTTTCTTT.

The CDR3 spells CASSLSGANTEAFF. The CDR3 DNA reads as TGTGCCAGCAGTTTATCTGGGGCCAACACTGAAGCTTTCTTT. V gene TRBV28 combines with J gene TRBJ1-1, with D maybe TRBD1 (5 bases). The V and J ends lost 1 base and 2 bases respectively, with 8 bases between them. The CDR3 contains 14 residues. Germline V gene data show CDR1 as MDHEN and CDR2 as SYDVKM.

This clone was seen once. The DNA for the CDR3 is TGTGCCAGCAGTTTGTTGTTGAGGGAGAACACTGAAGCTTTCTTT. Its protein product is CASSLLLRENTEAFF. The V call is TRBV28, the J call TRBJ1-1; D remains ambiguous. CDR1 MDHEN and CDR2 SYDVKM come from the germline V gene. The CDR3 extends over 15 amino acids. Between the trimmed V and J ends, which lost 3 bases and 1 base, there was a span of 12 bases.

This clone appeared a single time. The V call is TRBV2, the J call TRBJ2-5, with 8 nucleotides matching TRBD1. V shed 3 bases and J 5 bases; nucleotides not matched to a gene: 5. Germline V lookup: CDR1 SNHLY, CDR2 FYNNEI. This CDR3 region has 14 residues. The CDR3 DNA reads TGTGCCAGCAGTGAGCAGGGGGCGGGTGAGACCCAGTACTTC. Its translation: CASSEQGAGETQYF.